The sequence of this TCR beta chain was determined in a study of CD8+CD57+ T cells in acquired aplastic anemia. Study overall: Healthy donor CD4+ samples were sequenced to a depth that averaged approximately 10 million reads.

TCR beta VDJ and CDR3 were profiled, and genomic DNA was the template. In TCRdb, the reads were re-called with MiXCR into one record per CDR3 protein. The data hold about 420,000 distinct CDR3 sequences, with under 80% observed a single time. The germline V gene has CDR1 SGHTA and CDR2 FQGTGA. The CDR3 totals 15 residues, both ends included. With respect to this clonotype: The DNA is omitted, as the CDR3 cannot be located on it reliably, and the CDR3 follows TCRdb's listing.

The specimen was sorted CD4+, CD8+, or CD8+CD57+ T cells (not recorded which) from PBMCs. The V and J genes are TRBV7-3 and TRBJ2-2; TRBD1, the table's D call, lacks a check against the DNA. The sequence came from a human donor in good health, serving as a control. CDR3 protein: CARGQRGWLHLRFFF.